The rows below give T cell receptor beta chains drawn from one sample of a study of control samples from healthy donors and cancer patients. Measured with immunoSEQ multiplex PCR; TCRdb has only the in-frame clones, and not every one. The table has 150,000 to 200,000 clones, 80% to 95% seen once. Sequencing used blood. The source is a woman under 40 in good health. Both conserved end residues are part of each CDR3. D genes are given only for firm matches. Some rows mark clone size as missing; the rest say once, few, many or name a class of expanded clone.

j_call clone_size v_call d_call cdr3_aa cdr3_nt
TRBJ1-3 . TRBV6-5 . CASSYRESPGNTIYF TGTGCCAGCAGTTACCGCGAAAGCCCTGGAAACACCATATATTTT
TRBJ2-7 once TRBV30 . CAWSPGNHEQYF TGTGCCTGGAGTCCAGGGAACCACGAGCAGTACTTC
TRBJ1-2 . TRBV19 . CASSIEGTNYGYTF TGTGCCAGTAGTATTGAGGGGACTAACTATGGCTACACCTTC
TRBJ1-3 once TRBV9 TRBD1 CASSGGQVENTIYF TGTGCCAGCAGCGGGGGACAGGTTGAAAACACCATATATTTT
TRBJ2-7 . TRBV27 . CASSFGAGPSYEQYF TGTGCCAGCAGTTTTGGGGCAGGGCCCTCCTACGAGCAGTACTTC
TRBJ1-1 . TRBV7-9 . CASSPSDQGGGTEAFF TGTGCCAGCAGCCCAAGCGATCAGGGAGGAGGCACTGAAGCTTTCTTT
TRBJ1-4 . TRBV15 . CATSSSSRGSEGDEKLFF TGTGCCACCAGCAGCTCTTCAAGGGGATCCGAGGGGGATGAAAAACTGTTTTTT
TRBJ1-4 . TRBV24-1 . CATSESGPREKLFF TGTGCCACCAGTGAATCGGGACCCCGCGAAAAACTGTTTTTT
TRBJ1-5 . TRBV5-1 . CASRAWTANQPQHF TGCGCCAGCAGGGCTTGGACAGCTAATCAGCCCCAGCATTTT
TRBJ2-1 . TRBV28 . CASSLTTGNEQFF TGTGCCAGCAGTCTTACTACAGGGAATGAGCAGTTCTTC
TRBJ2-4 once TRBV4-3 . CASSQDWGAGNIQYF TGCGCCAGCAGCCAAGATTGGGGTGCGGGAAACATTCAGTACTTC
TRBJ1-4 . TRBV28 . CASSSPTGLPNF TGTGCCAGCAGTTCCCCCACTGGCCTGCCCAACTTT
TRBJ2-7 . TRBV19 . CASSPSSYEQYF TGTGCCAGTAGTCCCAGCTCCTACGAGCAGTACTTC
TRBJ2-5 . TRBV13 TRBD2 CASSLRASGDQETQYF TGTGCCAGCAGCTTACGGGCTAGCGGGGACCAAGAGACCCAGTACTTC
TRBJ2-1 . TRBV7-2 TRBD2 CASSLAGGNEQFF TGTGCCAGCAGCTTAGCGGGGGGGAATGAGCAGTTCTTC
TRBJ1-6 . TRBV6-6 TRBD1 CASSPTGGSSYNSPLHF TGTGCCAGCAGTCCTACAGGGGGAAGCTCCTATAATTCACCCCTCCACTTT
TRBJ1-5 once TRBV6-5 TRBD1 CASSRQGYQPQHF TGTGCCAGCAGTCGACAGGGGTATCAGCCCCAGCATTTT
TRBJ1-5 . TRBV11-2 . CASSQGDLGTYQPQHF TGTGCCAGCAGCCAAGGGGATTTGGGGACCTATCAGCCCCAGCATTTT
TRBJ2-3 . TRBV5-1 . CASTIGGRSTDTQYF TGCGCCAGCACCATCGGGGGAAGGAGCACAGATACGCAGTATTTT
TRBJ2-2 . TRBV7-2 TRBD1 CASSDSTGTATGELFF TGTGCCAGCAGCGACTCGACCGGGACAGCCACCGGGGAGCTGTTTTTT
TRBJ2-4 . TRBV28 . CASSPSRGSVAKNIQYF TGTGCCAGCAGTCCCTCGAGGGGAAGCGTAGCCAAAAACATTCAGTACTTC
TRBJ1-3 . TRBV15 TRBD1 CATSLTGTGRNTIYF TGTGCCACCAGCTTGACAGGGACCGGGAGGAACACCATATATTTT
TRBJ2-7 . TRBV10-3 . CAISESGRVELEFYEQYF TGTGCCATCAGTGAGTCTGGTAGGGTAGAGCTCGAGTTCTACGAGCAGTACTTC
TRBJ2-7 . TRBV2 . CASSEVLGYGIGGYEQYF TGTGCCAGCAGTGAAGTGCTAGGGTATGGGATAGGAGGGTATGAGCAGTACTTC
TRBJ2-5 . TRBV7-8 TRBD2 CASSFQRWASGRWEETQYF TGTGCCAGCAGCTTCCAACGTTGGGCTAGCGGGAGGTGGGAGGAGACCCAGTACTTC
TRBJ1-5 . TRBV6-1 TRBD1 CASSVGAGGGFGNQPQHF TGTGCCAGCAGTGTCGGGGCAGGGGGTGGTTTTGGCAATCAGCCCCAGCATTTT